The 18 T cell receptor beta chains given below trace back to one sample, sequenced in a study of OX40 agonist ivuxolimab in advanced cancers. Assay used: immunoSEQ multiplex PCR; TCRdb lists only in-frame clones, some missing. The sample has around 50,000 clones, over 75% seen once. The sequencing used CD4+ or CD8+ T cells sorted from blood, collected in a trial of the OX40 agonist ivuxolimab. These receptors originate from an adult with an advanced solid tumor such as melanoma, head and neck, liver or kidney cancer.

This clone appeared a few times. CDR3 DNA: TGTGCCAGTAGTATGAGAGATCAGCCCCAGCATTTT. It specifies CASSMRDQPQHF. J is TRBJ1-5 and V is TRBV19, with D unresolved. The CDR3 has 12 residues. Germline values: CDR1 LNHDA, CDR2 SQIVND (reference sequence). Trimming stripped 3 bases from V and 5 bases from J, with 5 bases between.

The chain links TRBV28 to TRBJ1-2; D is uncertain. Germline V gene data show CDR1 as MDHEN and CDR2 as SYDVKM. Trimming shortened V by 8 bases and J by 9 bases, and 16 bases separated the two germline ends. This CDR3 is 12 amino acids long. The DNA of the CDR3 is TGTGCCAGCTCAAGCGGGCCCTCAAGCTACACCTTC. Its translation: CASSSGPSSYTF.

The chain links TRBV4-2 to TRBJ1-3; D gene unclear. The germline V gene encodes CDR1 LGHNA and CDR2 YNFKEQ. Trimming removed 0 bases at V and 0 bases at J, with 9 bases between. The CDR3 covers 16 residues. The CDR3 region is CASSQDLAASGNTIYF. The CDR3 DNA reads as TGTGCCAGCAGCCAAGATCTGGCAGCCTCTGGAAACACCATATATTTT.

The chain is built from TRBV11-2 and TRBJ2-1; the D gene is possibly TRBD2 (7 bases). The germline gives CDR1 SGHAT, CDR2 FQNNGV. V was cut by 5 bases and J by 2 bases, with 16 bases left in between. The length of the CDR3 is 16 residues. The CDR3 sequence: CASSQRGGPPYNEQFF. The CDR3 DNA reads TGTGCCAGCAGCCAAAGGGGGGGCCCTCCCTACAATGAGCAGTTCTTC.

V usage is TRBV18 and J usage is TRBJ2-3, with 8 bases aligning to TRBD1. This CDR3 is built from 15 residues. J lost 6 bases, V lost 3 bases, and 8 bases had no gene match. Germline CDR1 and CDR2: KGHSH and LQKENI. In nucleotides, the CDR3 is TGTGCCAGCTCACCGGGTCAGGGGGCAAGGGATACGCAGTATTTT. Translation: CASSPGQGARDTQYF.

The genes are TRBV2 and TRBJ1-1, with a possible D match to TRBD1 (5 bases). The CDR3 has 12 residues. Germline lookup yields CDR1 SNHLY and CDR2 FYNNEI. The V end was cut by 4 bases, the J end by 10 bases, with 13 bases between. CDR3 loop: CASSGNRLRAFF. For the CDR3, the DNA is TGTGCCAGCAGTGGCAACAGGTTACGAGCTTTCTTT.

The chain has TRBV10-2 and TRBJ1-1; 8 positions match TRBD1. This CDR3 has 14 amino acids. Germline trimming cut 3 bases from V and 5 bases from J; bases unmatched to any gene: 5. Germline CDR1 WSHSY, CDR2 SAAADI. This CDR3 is CASSDRGRITEAFF. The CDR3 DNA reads TGCGCCAGCAGTGACAGGGGGCGAATTACTGAAGCTTTCTTT.

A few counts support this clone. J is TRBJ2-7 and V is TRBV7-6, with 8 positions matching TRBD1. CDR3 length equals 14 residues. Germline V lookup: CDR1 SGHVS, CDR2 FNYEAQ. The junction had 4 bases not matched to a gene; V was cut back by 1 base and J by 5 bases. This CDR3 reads CASSLGTGRNEQYF. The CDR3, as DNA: TGTGCCAGCAGCTTAGGGACAGGGAGGAACGAGCAGTACTTC.

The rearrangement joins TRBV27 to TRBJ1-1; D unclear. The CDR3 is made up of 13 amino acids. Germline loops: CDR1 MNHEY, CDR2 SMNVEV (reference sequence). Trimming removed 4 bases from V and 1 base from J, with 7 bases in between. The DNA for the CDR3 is TGTGCCAGCAGTTCTAATAGGAACACTGAAGCTTTCTTT. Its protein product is CASSSNRNTEAFF.

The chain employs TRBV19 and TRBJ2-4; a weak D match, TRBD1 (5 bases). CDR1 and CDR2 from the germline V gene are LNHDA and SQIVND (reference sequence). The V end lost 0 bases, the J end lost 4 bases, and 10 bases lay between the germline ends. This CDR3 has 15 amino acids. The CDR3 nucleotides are TGTGCCAGTAGTATAGAGACAGCTACAAAAAACATTCAGTACTTC. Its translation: CASSIETATKNIQYF. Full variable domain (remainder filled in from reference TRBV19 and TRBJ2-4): DGGITQSPKYLFRKEGQNVTLSCEQNLNHDAMYWYRQDPGQGLRLIYYSQIVNDFQKGDIAEGYSVSREKKESFPLTVTSAQKNPTAFYLCASSIETATKNIQYFGAGTRLSVL.

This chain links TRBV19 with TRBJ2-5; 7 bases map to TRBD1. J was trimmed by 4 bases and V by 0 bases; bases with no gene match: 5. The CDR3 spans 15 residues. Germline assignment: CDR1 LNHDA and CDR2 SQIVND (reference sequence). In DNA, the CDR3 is TGTGCCAGTAGTATAGAACAGGGGATCCCAGAGACCCAGTACTTC. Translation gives CASSIEQGIPETQYF.

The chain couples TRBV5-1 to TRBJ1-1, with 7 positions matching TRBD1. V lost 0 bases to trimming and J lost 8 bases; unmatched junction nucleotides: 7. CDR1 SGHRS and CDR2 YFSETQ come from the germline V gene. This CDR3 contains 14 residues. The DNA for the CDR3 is TGCGCCAGCAGCTTGGACAGGGGCGGGGCCGAAGCTTTCTTT. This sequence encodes CASSLDRGGAEAFF. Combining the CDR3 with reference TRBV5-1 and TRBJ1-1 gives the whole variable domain KAGVTQTPRYLIKTRGQQVTLSCSPISGHRSVSWYQQTPGQGLQFLFEYFSETQRNKGNFPGRFSGRQFSNSRSEMNVSTLELGDSALYLCASSLDRGGAEAFFGQGTRLTVV.

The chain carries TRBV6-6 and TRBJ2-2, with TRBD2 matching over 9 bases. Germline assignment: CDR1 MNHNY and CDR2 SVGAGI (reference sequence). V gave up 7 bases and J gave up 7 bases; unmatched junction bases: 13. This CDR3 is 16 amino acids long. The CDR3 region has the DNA TGTGCCAGCATGATTCGGCGGCGGGGGGGCGGCGGGGAGCTGTTTTTT. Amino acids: CASMIRRRGGGGELFF.

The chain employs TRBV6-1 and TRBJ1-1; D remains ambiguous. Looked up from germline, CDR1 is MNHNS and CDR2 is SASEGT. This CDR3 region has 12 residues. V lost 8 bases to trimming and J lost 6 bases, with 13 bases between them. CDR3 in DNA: TGTGCCAGCTGTCTCCGGGAGGCTGAAGCTTTCTTT. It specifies CASCLREAEAFF.

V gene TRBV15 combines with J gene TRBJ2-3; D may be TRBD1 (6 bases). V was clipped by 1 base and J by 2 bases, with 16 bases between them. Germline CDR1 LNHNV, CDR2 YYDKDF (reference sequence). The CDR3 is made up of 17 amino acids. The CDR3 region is CATSRGLGQLFTDTQYF. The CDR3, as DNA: TGTGCCACCAGCAGAGGTTTGGGACAATTATTCACAGATACGCAGTATTTT.

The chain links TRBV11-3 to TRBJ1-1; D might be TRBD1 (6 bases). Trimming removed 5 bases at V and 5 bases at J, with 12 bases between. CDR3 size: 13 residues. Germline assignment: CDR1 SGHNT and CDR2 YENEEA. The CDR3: CASSAHRETEAFF. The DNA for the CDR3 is TGTGCCAGCAGCGCTCACAGGGAGACTGAAGCTTTCTTT.

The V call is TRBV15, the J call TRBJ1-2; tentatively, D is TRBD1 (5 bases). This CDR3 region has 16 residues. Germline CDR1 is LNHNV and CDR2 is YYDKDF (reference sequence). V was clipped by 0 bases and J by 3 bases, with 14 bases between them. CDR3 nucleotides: TGTGCCACCAGCAGAGATCTAGGCAGGGCGGACTATGGCTACACCTTC. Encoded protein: CATSRDLGRADYGYTF. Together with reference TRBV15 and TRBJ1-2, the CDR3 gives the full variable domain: DAMVIQNPRYQVTQFGKPVTLSCSQTLNHNVMYWYQQKSSQAPKLLFHYYDKDFNNEADTPDNFQSRRPNTSFCFLDIRSPGLGDTAMYLCATSRDLGRADYGYTFGSGTRLTVV.

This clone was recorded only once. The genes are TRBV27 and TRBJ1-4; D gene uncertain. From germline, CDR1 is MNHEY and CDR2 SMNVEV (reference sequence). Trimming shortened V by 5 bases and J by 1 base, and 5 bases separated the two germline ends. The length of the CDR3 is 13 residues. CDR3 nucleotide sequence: TGTGCCAGCAGTCCTAGAACTAATGAAAAACTGTTTTTT. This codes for CASSPRTNEKLFF.